The entry below gives a single T cell receptor (beta chain) sequence along with its context. As yet, its antigen is unknown. The data belong to a study of cytomegalovirus exposure and HLA in healthy donors. Study results and caveats: Among TCR sequences, most were rare, though some public TCRs appeared in many donors.

PCR involved 60 Vbeta and 13 Jbeta primers. Using immunoSEQ multiplex PCR, the repertoire was profiled, and TCRdb retains in-frame clones only, with some absent. Of 110,000 or so clones in the sample, around 81% were seen once. The germline V gene has CDR1 SQVTM and CDR2 ANQGSEA. The V gene lost 5 bases and the J gene lost 3 bases, with 13 bases spanning the gap. The CDR3 runs to 13 residues. This rearrangement joins TRBV29-1 to TRBJ1-1; possible D gene TRBD1, 5 bases. The origin of this receptor is a woman in her 30s in good health and CMV-seronegative. The sequenced sample consisted of PBMCs. Written as DNA, the CDR3 is TGCAGCGTTACCCGGGACTTAGACACTGAAGCTTTCTTT. This translates into CSVTRDLDTEAFF.